This T cell receptor beta chain comes out of a study of blood T cell repertoires in COVID-19. The wider study: The United States, Italy and Spain were the sources of the acute and convalescent COVID-19 samples. PBMCs, B-cell-depleted T cells, or T cells were the source of the cDNA or gDNA that made up the material.

The CDR3 sequence is 14 residues long. The V end was cut by 5 bases, the J end by 7 bases, with 17 bases between. Germline V gives CDR1 MDHEN, CDR2 SYDVKM. Study processing details: It was from reference gene primer amplification that nucleated cell counts were estimated. Produced via immunoSEQ multiplex PCR; TCRdb's table is partial and in-frame only. The V and J calls and clone size come from that table; D and trimming were worked out from the DNA. The repertoire holds roughly 56,000 clones, with almost 95% as singletons. The TCR was taken from a man over 45 with active COVID-19. This chain links TRBV28 with TRBJ1-2, with D possibly matching TRBD1 (5 bases). The sequenced sample consisted of peripheral blood. The CDR3: CASSPGGVGGGYTF. In DNA form, the CDR3 reads TGTGCCAGCAGTCCCGGGGGGGTGGGAGGTGGCTACACCTTC.